This T cell receptor beta chain appears in the sequencing data of a study of T cell responses to AZD1222 COVID-19 vaccine. With respect to this clone: Its target is not known.

Study-level points and caveats: Recipients of two AZD1222 doses showed rising Spike-specific TCR breadth and depth. Donors were mostly white British, more females; clonal diversity possibly underestimated. Of the AZD1222 recipients, only five to seven were seropositive at baseline.

This CDR3 is built from 13 residues. Trimming took off 8 bases at V and 7 bases at J, with 12 bases between the two ends. The germline CDR1 and CDR2 sequences are SNHLY and FYNNEI. The assay was immunoSEQ multiplex PCR, and TCRdb's table has in-frame clones only and misses some. The sample has 100,000 to 150,000 clones; around 91% are singletons. This specimen was peripheral blood, taken on day 0 of MenACWY control vaccination. The gene calls are TRBV2 and TRBJ1-6; D ambiguous. This receptor was obtained from an adult in good health. The CDR3 is CASLRGENSPLHF. The CDR3, as DNA: TGTGCCAGCCTAAGAGGAGAGAATTCACCCCTCCACTTT.